The T cell receptor (beta chain) under discussion was sequenced for a study of T-cell reconstitution after alpha-beta-depleted transplantation in children. This clonotype was detected only a few times. Its specificity is not known. Points from the study as a whole: Once a year had passed after transplant, T-cell counts and diversity came mostly from newly produced T cells.

Using unique molecular identifiers, the investigators prepared the TCRbeta library. MiXCR was run by TCRdb on the PCR reads, yielding one entry per CDR3 protein. The table has 750,000 to 950,000 distinct CDR3 sequences, 15% to 20% seen once; the top ten hold roughly 5%. There are 14 residues in the CDR3. The V segment lost 3 bases and the J segment 2 bases; nucleotides outside the gene matches: 7. Germline CDR1 and CDR2: DFQATT and SNEGSKA (reference sequence). The chain couples TRBV20-1 to TRBJ2-7, with 7 bases aligning to TRBD1. The clonotype originates from a male patient younger than 18 who had a stem cell transplant for acute lymphoblastic leukemia, so the T cells may come from the graft donor. Sequences were derived from PBMCs, mostly from graft donor cells, sampled 360 days after TCRalphabeta/CD19-depleted stem cell transplant. CDR3 amino acids: CSASRVQGAYEQYF. As DNA, the CDR3 is TGCAGTGCTAGCAGAGTTCAGGGGGCCTACGAGCAGTACTTC.